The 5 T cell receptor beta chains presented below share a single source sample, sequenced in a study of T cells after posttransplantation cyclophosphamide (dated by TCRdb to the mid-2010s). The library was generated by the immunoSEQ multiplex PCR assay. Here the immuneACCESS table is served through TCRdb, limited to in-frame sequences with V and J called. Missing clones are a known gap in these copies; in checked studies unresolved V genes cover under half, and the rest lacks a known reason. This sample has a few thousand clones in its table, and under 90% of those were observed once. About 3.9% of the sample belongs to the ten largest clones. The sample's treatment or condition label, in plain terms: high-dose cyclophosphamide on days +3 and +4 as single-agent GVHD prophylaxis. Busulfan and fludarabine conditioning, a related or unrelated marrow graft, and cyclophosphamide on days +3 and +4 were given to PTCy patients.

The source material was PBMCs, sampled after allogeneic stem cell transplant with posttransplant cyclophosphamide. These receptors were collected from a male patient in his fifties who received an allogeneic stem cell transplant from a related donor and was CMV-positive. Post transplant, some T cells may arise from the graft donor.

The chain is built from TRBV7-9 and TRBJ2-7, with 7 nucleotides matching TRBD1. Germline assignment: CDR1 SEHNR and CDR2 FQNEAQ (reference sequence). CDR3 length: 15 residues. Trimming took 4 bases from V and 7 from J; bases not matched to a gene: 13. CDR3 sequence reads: CASSSTRQGEWEQYF. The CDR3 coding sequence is TGTGCCAGCAGCTCCACTCGACAGGGTGAGTGGGAGCAGTACTTC.

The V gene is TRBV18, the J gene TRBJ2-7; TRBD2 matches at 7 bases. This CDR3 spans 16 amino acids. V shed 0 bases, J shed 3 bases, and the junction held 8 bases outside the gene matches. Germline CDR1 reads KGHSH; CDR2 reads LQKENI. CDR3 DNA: TGTGCCAGCTCACCACCTCCTGGGACTACCTACTACGAGCAGTACTTC. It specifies CASSPPPGTTYYEQYF.

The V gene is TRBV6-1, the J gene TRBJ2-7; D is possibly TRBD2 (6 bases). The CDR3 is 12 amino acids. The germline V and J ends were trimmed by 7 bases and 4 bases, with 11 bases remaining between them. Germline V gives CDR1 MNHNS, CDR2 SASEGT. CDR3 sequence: CASTGGWYEQYF. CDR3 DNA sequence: TGTGCCAGCACCGGGGGTTGGTACGAGCAGTACTTC.

CDR3 in DNA: TGCGCCAGCAGCCCGGCGAGGGCCGGGGGGTATGGCTACACCTTC. It is translated as CASSPARAGGYGYTF. The genes are TRBV5-1 and TRBJ1-2, with D maybe TRBD1 (5 bases). From germline, CDR1 is SGHRS and CDR2 YFSETQ. Trimming pared 4 bases from V and 5 bases from J, leaving 18 bases between. The CDR3 is 15 amino acids.

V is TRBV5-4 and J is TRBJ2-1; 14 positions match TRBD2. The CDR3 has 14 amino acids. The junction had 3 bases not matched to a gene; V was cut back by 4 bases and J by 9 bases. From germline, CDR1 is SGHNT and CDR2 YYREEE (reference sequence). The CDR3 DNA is TGTGCCAGCAGCCTCGGACTAGCGGGGGGTGAGCAGTTCTTC. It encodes CASSLGLAGGEQFF.